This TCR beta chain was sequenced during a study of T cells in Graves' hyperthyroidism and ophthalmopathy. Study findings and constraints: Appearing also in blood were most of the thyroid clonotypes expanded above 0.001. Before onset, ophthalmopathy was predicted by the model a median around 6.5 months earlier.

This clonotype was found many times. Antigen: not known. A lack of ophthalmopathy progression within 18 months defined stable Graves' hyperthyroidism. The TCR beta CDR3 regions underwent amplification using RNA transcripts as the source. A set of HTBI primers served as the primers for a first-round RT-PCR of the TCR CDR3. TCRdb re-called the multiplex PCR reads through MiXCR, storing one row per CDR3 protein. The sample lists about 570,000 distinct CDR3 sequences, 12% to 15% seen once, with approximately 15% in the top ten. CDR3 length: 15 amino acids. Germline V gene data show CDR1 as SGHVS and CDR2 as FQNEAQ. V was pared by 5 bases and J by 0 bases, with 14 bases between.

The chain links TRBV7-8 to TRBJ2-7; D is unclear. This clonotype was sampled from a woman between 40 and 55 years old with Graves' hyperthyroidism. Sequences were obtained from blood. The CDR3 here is CASSQSDVVSYEQYF. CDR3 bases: TGTGCCAGCAGCCAATCCGACGTAGTCTCCTACGAGCAGTACTTC. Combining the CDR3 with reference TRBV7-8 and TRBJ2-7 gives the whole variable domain GAGVSQSPRYKVAKRGQDVALRCDPISGHVSLFWYQQALGQGPEFLTYFQNEAQLDKSGLPSDRFFAERPEGSVSTLKIQRTQQEDSAVYLCASSQSDVVSYEQYFGPGTRLTVT.